This TCR beta chain was profiled in a study of CD8+CD57+ T cells in acquired aplastic anemia. Patients sequenced had flow cytometry evidence of CD8+CD57+ cell expansion. All patients were therapy-naive when blood was sampled. Genomic DNA templated the TCR beta VDJ and CDR3 profiling. TCRdb fed the reads into MiXCR, producing one record per CDR3 protein. Of 160,000 or so distinct CDR3 sequences listed, roughly half are singletons. Trimming pared 5 bases from V and 6 bases from J, leaving 14 bases between. Germline V gives CDR1 SEHNR, CDR2 FQNEAQ (reference sequence). The CDR3 is 13 amino acids. V is TRBV7-9 and J is TRBJ2-7, with a possible D match to TRBD1 (7 bases). The TCR was taken from a human donor with aplastic anemia. The specimen sequenced was sorted CD4+, CD8+, or CD8+CD57+ T cells (not recorded which) from PBMCs. CDR3 DNA sequence: TGTGCCAGCAGCCCCGGGACAGCGGGCGAGCAGTACGTC. Its translation is CASSPGTAGEQYV.